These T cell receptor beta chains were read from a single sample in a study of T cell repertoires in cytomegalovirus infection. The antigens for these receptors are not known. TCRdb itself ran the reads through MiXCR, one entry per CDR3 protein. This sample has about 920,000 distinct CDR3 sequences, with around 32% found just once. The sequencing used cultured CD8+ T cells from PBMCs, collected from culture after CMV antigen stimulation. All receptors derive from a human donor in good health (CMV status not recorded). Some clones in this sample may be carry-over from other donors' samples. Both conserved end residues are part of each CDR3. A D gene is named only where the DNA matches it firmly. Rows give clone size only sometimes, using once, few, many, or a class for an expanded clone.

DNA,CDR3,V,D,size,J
TGTGCCAGTAGTTTCCGGGACAGGCCGAGCTCCTACGAGCAGTACTTC,CASSFRDRPSSYEQYF,TRBV19,TRBD1,many,TRBJ2-7
TGTGCCAGCAGCGACCAGCGGGGGTTCTACAATGAGCAGTTCTTC,CASSDQRGFYNEQFF,TRBV7-6,TRBD2,.,TRBJ2-1
TGTGCCAGCAGCTTTTCTTCAGGAGGCCCCTACTATAATTCACCCCTCCACTTT,CASSFSSGGPYYNSPLHF,TRBV7-2,.,many,TRBJ1-6
TGTGCCAGCAGTTTTACTGGGAGGAACTATGGCTACACCTTC,CASSFTGRNYGYTF,TRBV6-6,.,few,TRBJ1-2
TGTGCCAGCAGCCACATTAGCGGGGGCCCGGGGGGCACAGATACGCAGTATTTT,CASSHISGGPGGTDTQYF,TRBV7-2,TRBD2,many,TRBJ2-3
TGTGCCAGCAGCCCTACTACAGGGGGCGGTCAGCCCCAGCATTTT,CASSPTTGGGQPQHF,TRBV7-8,TRBD1,many,TRBJ1-5
TGTGCCAGCAGCGTTGACACAGCGATGTACACTGAAGCTTTCTTT,CASSVDTAMYTEAFF,TRBV7-2,.,many,TRBJ1-1
TGTGCCAGCAGCACCGGGACAGCTAGCACAGATACGCAGTATTTT,CASSTGTASTDTQYF,TRBV7-2,TRBD1,many,TRBJ2-3
TGTGCCAGCAGTATCCTCAGGACAGGGGGCCCCTACAATGAGCAGTTCTTC,CASSILRTGGPYNEQFF,TRBV27,TRBD1,few,TRBJ2-1
TGTGCCAGCAGCTTAGAAGGGTTTTCGGGAACAGGGCTTATTAGCTCCTACAATGAGCAGTTCTTC,CASSLEGFSGTGLISSYNEQFF,TRBV7-8,.,few,TRBJ2-1
TGTGCCAGCAGCCCCTCAGGGGGGATCGAGCCCCAGCATTTT,CASSPSGGIEPQHF,TRBV6-5,TRBD1,.,TRBJ1-5
TGTGCCAGCAGTAAAGGGACTAGCGGCGGCTATGAGCAGTTCTTC,CASSKGTSGGYEQFF,TRBV9,TRBD2,.,TRBJ2-1
TGCGCCAGCAGCCGGGGGACGGTTAGCTCCTACAATGAGCAGTTCTTC,CASSRGTVSSYNEQFF,TRBV4-3,.,.,TRBJ2-1
TGTGCCAGCAGTTACCCCGCAGGGGGGGACTACAATGAGCAGTTCTTC,CASSYPAGGDYNEQFF,TRBV6-2/TRBV6-3,.,few,TRBJ2-1
TGTGCCACCAGCCCGCACAGAGGCCCTGGGGCCAACGTCCTGACTTTC,CATSPHRGPGANVLTF,TRBV15,.,.,TRBJ2-6
TGTGCCAGCAACACACGGGACAGGGAAACTGAAGCTTTCTTT,CASNTRDRETEAFF,TRBV2,TRBD1,.,TRBJ1-1
TGTGCCAGCAGCTTAGACCTCAGTGACACTGAAGCTTTCTTT,CASSLDLSDTEAFF,TRBV7-8,.,few,TRBJ1-1
TGCAGTGCTAGAGATCTTGGGACAGACCCCCATACGCAGTATTTT,CSARDLGTDPHTQYF,TRBV20-1,TRBD1,.,TRBJ2-3
TGTGCCAGCAGCGGGGGTGCAGGGAATAATTCACCCCTCCACTTT,CASSGGAGNNSPLHF,TRBV7-6,.,few,TRBJ1-6
TGCGCCAGCAGCTTGGAGGAGGGCGGAGATACGCAGTATTTT,CASSLEEGGDTQYF,TRBV5-1,.,few,TRBJ2-3
TGTGCCAGCAGTGGCGACAGTAACTATGGCTACACCTTC,CASSGDSNYGYTF,TRBV27,.,few,TRBJ1-2
TGCGCCAGCAGCCAAGAGGGGACAGCCTATGGCTACACCTTC,CASSQEGTAYGYTF,TRBV4-1,TRBD1,few,TRBJ1-2